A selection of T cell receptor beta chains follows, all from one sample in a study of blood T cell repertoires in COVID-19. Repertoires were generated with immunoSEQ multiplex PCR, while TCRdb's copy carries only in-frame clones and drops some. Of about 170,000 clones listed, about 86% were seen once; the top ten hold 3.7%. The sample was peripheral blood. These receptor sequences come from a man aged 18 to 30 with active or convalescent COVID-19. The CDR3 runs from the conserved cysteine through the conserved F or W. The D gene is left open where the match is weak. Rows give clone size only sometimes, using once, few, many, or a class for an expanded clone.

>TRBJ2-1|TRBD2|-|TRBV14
TGTGCCAGCAGCCCGGGACTAGCGGGAGGGAGTGAGCAGTTCTTC
CASSPGLAGGSEQFF
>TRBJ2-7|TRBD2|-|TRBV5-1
TGCGCCAGCAGCTTGACCGGACTAGCGGGAAAAGCCTACGAGCAGTACTTC
CASSLTGLAGKAYEQYF
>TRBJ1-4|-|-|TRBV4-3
TGCGCCAGCAGCCAAGTACAGGACATTGAGGAAAAACTGTTTTTT
CASSQVQDIEEKLFF
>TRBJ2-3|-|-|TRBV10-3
TGTGCCATCAGTGAGAGTGCGGAGTACACAGATACGCAGTATTTT
CAISESAEYTDTQYF
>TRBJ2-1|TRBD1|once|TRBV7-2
TGTGCCAGCAGCCAGACAGGGGCCCCCTACAATGAGCAGTTCTTC
CASSQTGAPYNEQFF
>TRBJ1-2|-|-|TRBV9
TGTGCCAGCAGCGTAGATGGGGGCGGCTATGGCTACACCTTC
CASSVDGGGYGYTF
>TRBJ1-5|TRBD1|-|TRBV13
TGTGCCAGCAGCTCGGGGACAGGGGTTCAGCCCCAGCATTTT
CASSSGTGVQPQHF
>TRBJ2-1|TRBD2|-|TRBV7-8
TGTGCCAGCAGGGGAGAGCGGGAACCCTACAATGAGCAGTTCTTC
CASRGEREPYNEQFF
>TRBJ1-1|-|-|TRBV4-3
TGCGCCAGCAGCCAAGCGACCAGGGTACGCGGGGCGAACACTGAAGCTTTCTTT
CASSQATRVRGANTEAFF
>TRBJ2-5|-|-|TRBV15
TGTGCCACCAGCAGGGGGGTGGGGGCTGGGGAGGAGACCCAGTACTTC
CATSRGVGAGEETQYF
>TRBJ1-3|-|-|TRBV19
TGTGCCAGCAGAGGAAACACCATATATTTT
CASRGNTIYF
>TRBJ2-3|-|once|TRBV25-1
TGTGCCAGCAGTGAATTAAGTCGAGCGGCTAGCACAGATACGCAGTATTTT
CASSELSRAASTDTQYF
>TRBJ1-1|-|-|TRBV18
TGTGCCAGCTCACCAGGGCGGGTGGGTATCACTGAAGCTTTCTTT
CASSPGRVGITEAFF
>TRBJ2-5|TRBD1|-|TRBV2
TGTGCCAGCAGAGACAGGGAAGAGACCCAGTACTTC
CASRDREETQYF
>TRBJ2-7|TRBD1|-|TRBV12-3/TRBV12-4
TGTGCCAGCAGTTTAGGACAGGGCGAGCAGTACTTC
CASSLGQGEQYF
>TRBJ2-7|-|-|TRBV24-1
TGTGCCACCAGGGGGCCAAACTCTGAGCAGTACTTC
CATRGPNSEQYF
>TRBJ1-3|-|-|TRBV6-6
TGTGCCAGCAGAACAGGAGGGTCTGGAAACACCATATATTTT
CASRTGGSGNTIYF
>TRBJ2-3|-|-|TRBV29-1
TGCAGCCCTAGGAGGGGAGATACGCAGTATTTT
CSPRRGDTQYF
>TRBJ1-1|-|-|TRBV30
TGTGCCTGGGGGCGGGGGGTTACTGAAGCTTTCTTT
CAWGRGVTEAFF
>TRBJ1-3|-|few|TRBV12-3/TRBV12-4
TGTGCCAGCAGTTTTACAGGGGGAAACACCATATATTTT
CASSFTGGNTIYF
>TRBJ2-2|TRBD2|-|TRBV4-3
TGCGCCAGCAGCCGAGGGGAGACTAGCGGATACACCGGGGAGCTGTTTTTT
CASSRGETSGYTGELFF
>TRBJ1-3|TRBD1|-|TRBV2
TGTGCCAGCGGGGACAGTGGATCTGGAAACACCATATATTTT
CASGDSGSGNTIYF
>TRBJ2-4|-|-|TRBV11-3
TGTGCCAGCAGCGCCGGACACTCGCTAGCCAAAAACATTCAGTACTTC
CASSAGHSLAKNIQYF
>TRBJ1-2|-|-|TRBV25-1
TGTGCCAGCAGTCCATCAGGGGCCGGCTACACCTTC
CASSPSGAGYTF
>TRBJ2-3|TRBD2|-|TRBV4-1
TGCGCCAGTCGCCGACCGGGATCGGGGGGAAACACAGATACGCAGTATTTT
CASRRPGSGGNTDTQYF
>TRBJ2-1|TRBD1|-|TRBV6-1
TGTGCCAGCAGTGATAGACAGGGGGTAAACAATGAGCAGTTCTTC
CASSDRQGVNNEQFF
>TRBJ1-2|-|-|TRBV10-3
TGTGCCATCACCAGGGTCAAGGACACAACTAACTATGGCTACACCTTC
CAITRVKDTTNYGYTF
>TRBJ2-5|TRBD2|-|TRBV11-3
TGTGCCAGCAGCCAAGGGACTAACCAAGAGACCCAGTACTTC
CASSQGTNQETQYF
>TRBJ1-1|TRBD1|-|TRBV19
TGTGCCAGTTTTCAGGGGGAGAACACTGAAGCTTTCTTT
CASFQGENTEAFF
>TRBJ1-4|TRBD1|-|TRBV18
TGTGCCAGCTCATCACAGGGGTCGAATGAAAAACTGTTTTTT
CASSSQGSNEKLFF
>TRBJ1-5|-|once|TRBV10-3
TGTGCCATCAGTGAGTCTCGCGACAGTCTGCATTTT
CAISESRDSLHF